The source of this T cell receptor (beta chain) is a study of OX40 agonist ivuxolimab in advanced cancers. The V gene end was trimmed by 4 bases and the J gene end by 4 bases; junction bases not matched to a gene: 4. CDR1 is MGHRA, CDR2 YSYEKL, per germline. CDR3 size: 15 residues. Some clones are missing from TCRdb's copy, which holds only in-frame ones; the method was immunoSEQ multiplex PCR. The sample gives under 15,000 clones, about 77% of which show up once; about 30% is in the top ten. This TCR was recovered from an adult with an advanced solid tumor such as melanoma, head and neck, liver or kidney cancer. The rearrangement links TRBV4-1 to TRBJ2-1; TRBD2 matches 10 bases. The sample was CD4+ or CD8+ T cells sorted from blood, taken in a trial of the OX40 agonist ivuxolimab. DNA for the CDR3: TGCGCCAGCAGCCGGGGACTAGCGCCATACAATGAGCAGTTCTTC. As protein: CASSRGLAPYNEQFF.